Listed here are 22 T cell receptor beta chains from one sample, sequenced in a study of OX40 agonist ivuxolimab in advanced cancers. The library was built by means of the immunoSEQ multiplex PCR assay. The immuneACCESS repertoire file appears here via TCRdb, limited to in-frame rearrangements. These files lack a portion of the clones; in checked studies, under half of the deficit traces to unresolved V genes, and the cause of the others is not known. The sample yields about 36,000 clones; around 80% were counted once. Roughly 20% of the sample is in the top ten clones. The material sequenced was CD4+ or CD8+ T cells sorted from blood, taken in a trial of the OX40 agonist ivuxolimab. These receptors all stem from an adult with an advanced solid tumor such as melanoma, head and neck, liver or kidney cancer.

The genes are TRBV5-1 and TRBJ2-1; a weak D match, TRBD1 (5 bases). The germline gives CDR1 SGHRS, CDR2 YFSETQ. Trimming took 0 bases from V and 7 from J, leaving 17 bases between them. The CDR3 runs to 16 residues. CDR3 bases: TGCGCCAGCAGCTTGGCCGGATGGGGCGCGAGTAATGAGCAGTTCTTC. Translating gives CASSLAGWGASNEQFF.

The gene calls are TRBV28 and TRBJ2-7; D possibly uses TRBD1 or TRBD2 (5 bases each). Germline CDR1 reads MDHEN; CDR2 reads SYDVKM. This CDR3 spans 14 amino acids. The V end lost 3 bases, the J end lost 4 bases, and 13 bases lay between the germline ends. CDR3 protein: CASSFRDRWYEQYF. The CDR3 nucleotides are TGTGCCAGCAGTTTTAGGGACCGTTGGTACGAGCAGTACTTC.

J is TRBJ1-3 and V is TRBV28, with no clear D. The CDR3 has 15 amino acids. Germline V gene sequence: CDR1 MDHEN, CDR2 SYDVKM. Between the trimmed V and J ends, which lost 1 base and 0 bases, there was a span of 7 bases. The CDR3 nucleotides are TGTGCCAGCAGTTTATTGGGCGGCTCTGGAAACACCATATATTTT. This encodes CASSLLGGSGNTIYF.

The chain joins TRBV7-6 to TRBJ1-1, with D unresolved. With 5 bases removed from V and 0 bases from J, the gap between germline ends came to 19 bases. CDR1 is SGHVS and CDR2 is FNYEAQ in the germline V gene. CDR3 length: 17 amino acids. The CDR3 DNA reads TGTGCCAGCAGCCTCGGATGGGGAAGGAGATTGAACACTGAAGCTTTCTTT. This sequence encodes CASSLGWGRRLNTEAFF.

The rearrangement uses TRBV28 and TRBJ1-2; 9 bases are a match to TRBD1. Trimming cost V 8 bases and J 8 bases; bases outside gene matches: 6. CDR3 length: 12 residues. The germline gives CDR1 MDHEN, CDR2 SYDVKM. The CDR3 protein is CASVGTGYGYTF. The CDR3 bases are TGTGCCAGCGTAGGGACAGGGTACGGCTACACCTTC.

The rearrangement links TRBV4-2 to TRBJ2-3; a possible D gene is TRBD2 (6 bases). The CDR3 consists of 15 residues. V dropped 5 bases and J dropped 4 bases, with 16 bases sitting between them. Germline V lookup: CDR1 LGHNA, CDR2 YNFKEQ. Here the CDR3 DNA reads TGTGCCAGCAGCGGGGGGAGCCCCGAAGCAGATACGCAGTATTTT. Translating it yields CASSGGSPEADTQYF.

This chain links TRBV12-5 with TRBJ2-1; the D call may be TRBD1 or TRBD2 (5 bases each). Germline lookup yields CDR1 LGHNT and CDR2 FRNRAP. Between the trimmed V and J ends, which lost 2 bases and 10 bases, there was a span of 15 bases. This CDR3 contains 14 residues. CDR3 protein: CASGLTGPLREQFF. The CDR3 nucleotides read TGTGCTAGTGGTTTGACGGGGCCCTTAAGGGAGCAGTTCTTC. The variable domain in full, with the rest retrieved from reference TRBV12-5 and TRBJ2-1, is DARVTQTPRHKVTEMGQEVTMRCQPILGHNTVFWYRQTMMQGLELLAYFRNRAPLDDSGMPKDRFSAEMPDATLATLKIQPSEPRDSAVYFCASGLTGPLREQFFGPGTRLTVL.

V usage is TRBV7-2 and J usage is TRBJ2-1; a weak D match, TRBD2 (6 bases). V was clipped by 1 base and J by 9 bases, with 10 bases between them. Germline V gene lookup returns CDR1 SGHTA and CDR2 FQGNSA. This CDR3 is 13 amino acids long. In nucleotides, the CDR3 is TGTGCCAGCAGCTTAGGACTAGATGGTGAGCAGTTCTTC. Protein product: CASSLGLDGEQFF.

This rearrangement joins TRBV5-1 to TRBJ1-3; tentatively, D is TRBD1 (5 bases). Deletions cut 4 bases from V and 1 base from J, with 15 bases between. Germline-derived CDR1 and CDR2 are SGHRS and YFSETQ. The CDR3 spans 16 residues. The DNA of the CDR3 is TGCGCCAGCAGCCCGGAATTGGGGGGTTCTGGAAACACCATATATTTT. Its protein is CASSPELGGSGNTIYF.

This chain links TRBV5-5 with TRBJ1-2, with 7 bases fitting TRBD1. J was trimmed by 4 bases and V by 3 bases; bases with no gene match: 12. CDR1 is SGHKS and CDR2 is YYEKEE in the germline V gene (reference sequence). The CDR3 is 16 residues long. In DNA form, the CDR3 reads TGTGCCAGCAGCTATACGGACAGGTTGAGTCCCTATGGCTACACCTTC. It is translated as CASSYTDRLSPYGYTF. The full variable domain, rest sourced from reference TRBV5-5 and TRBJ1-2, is DAGVTQSPTHLIKTRGQQVTLRCSPISGHKSVSWYQQVLGQGPQFIFQYYEKEERGRGNFPDRFSARQFPNYSSELNVNALLLGDSALYLCASSYTDRLSPYGYTFGSGTRLTVV.

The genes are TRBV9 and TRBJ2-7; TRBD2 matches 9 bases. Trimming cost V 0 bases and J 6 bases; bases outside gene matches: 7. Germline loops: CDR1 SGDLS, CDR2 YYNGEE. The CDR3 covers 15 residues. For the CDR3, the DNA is TGTGCCAGCAGCGTAGAGTCCAGCGGGAGGAGCGAGCAGTACTTC. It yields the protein CASSVESSGRSEQYF.

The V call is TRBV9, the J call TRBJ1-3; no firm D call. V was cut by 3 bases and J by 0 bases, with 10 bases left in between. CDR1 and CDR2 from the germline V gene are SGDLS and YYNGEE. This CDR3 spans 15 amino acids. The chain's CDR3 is CASSAAGNSGNTIYF. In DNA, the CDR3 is TGTGCCAGCAGCGCCGCGGGGAACTCTGGAAACACCATATATTTT.

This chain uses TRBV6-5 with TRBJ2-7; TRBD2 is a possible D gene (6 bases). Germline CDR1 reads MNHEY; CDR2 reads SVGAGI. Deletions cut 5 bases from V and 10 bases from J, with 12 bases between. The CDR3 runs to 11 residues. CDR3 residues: CASSTGVGQYF. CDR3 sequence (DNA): TGTGCCAGCAGTACGGGGGTCGGCCAGTACTTC.

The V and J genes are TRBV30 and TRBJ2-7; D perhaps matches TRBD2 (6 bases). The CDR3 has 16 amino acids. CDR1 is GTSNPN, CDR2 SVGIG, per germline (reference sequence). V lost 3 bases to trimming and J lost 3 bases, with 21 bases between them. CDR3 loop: CAWRKTEGGPYYEQYF. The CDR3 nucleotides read TGTGCCTGGAGAAAGACTGAGGGAGGCCCATACTACGAGCAGTACTTC.

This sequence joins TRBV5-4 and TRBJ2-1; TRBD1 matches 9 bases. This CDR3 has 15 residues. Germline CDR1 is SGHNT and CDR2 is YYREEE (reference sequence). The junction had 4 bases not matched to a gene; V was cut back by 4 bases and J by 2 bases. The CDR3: CASSAGQGPYNEQFF. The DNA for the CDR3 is TGTGCCAGCAGCGCCGGACAGGGGCCCTACAATGAGCAGTTCTTC.

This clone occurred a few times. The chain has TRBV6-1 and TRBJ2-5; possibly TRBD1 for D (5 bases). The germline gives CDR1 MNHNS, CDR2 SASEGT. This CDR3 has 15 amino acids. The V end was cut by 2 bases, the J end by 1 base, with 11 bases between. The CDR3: CASSEQGTAQETQYF. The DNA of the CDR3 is TGTGCCAGCAGTGAACAGGGAACGGCCCAAGAGACCCAGTACTTC.

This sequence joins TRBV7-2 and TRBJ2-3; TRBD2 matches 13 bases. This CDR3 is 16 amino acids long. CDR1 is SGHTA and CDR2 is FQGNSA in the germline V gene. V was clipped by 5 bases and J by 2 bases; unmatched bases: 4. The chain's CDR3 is CASSPTSGGYTDTQYF. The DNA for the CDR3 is TGTGCCAGCAGCCCGACTAGCGGGGGGTACACAGATACGCAGTATTTT.

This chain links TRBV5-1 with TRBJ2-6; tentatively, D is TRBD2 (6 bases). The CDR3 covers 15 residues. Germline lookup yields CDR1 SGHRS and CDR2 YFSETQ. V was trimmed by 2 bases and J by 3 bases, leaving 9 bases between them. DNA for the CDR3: TGCGCCAGCAGCTTCGGGGGTGGTGGGGCCAACGTCCTGACTTTC. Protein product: CASSFGGGGANVLTF.

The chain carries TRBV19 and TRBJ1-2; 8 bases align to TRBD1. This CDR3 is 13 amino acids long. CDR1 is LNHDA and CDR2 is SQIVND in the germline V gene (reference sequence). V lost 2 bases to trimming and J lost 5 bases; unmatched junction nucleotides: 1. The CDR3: CASSITGGYGYTF. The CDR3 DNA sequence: TGTGCCAGTAGTATAACAGGGGGTTATGGCTACACCTTC.

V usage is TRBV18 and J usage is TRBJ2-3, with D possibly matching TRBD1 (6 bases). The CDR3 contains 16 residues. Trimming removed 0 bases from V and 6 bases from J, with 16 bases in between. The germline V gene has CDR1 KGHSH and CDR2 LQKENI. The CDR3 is CASSPPKQGSWDTQYF. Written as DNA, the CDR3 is TGTGCCAGCTCACCACCGAAGCAGGGGAGTTGGGATACGCAGTATTTT.

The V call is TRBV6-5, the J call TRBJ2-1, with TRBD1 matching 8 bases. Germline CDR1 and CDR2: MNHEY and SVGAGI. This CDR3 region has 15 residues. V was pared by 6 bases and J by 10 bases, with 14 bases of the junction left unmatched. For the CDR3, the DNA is TGTGCCAGCAGAGCCCAATCGACAGGGGTTAGGGAGCAGTTCTTC. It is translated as CASRAQSTGVREQFF.

CDR3 region: CASRPGSGDTQYF. CDR3 sequence (DNA): TGCGCCAGCAGGCCCGGATCTGGGGATACGCAGTATTTT. The V gene is TRBV5-1, the J gene TRBJ2-3, with D unresolved. Between the trimmed V and J ends, which lost 5 bases and 6 bases, there was a span of 13 bases. The CDR3 spans 13 residues. Germline-derived CDR1 and CDR2 are SGHRS and YFSETQ.